These 12 T cell receptor beta chains were all obtained from the same sample, sequenced in a study of T cells in Graves' hyperthyroidism and ophthalmopathy. Amplified regions were TCR beta CDR3 sequences from RNA transcripts. RT-PCR in the first round (using the HTBI primer set) targeted the TCR CDR3. TCRdb independently ran MiXCR on the multiplex PCR reads; one entry per CDR3 protein. This table has about 590,000 distinct CDR3 sequences, 11% to 15% appearing once. The specimen sequenced was blood. These receptors were taken from a woman aged 18-29 years with Graves' ophthalmopathy.

The chain couples TRBV29-1 to TRBJ2-3, with D unclear. Germline CDR1 reads SQVTM; CDR2 reads ANQGSEA. The CDR3 extends over 12 amino acids. The CDR3 here is CAADLNTDTQYF. The CDR3 DNA reads TGCGCGGCGGATCTTAACACAGATACGCAGTATTTT.

This clonotype was detected many times. The chain links TRBV20-1 to TRBJ2-1; tentatively, D is TRBD1 or TRBD2 (6 bases each). CDR3 size: 13 residues. The V end was cut by 6 bases, the J end by 4 bases, with 13 bases between. The germline V gene encodes CDR1 DFQATT and CDR2 SNEGSKA (reference sequence). CDR3 sequence: CSAAGGGYNEQFF. CDR3 DNA: TGCAGTGCGGCAGGAGGGGGGTACAATGAGCAGTTCTTC.

In this sample, this clonotype turned up many times. The chain combines TRBV27 with TRBJ2-2; TRBD1 matches 8 bases. Trimming took 8 bases from V and 7 from J; bases not matched to a gene: 15. The CDR3 is 16 residues long. Germline V lookup: CDR1 MNHEY, CDR2 SMNVEV (reference sequence). DNA of the CDR3: TGTGCCAGCGCCAACCTGGACAGGGTGGTAATCGGGGAGCTGTTTTTT. Translation: CASANLDRVVIGELFF.

The rearrangement links TRBV2 to TRBJ2-2; no reliable D call. V was trimmed by 6 bases and J by 1 base, leaving 6 bases between them. In germline, CDR1 is SNHLY, CDR2 FYNNEI. This CDR3 comprises 13 residues. CDR3 bases: TGTGCCAGCAGAAACATGAACACCGGGGAGCTGTTTTTT. This translates into CASRNMNTGELFF.

In this sample, this clonotype turned up many times. The chain uses TRBV3-1 and TRBJ1-2; maybe TRBD1 (5 bases). V was shortened by 2 bases and J by 4 bases, with 14 bases between the two germline ends. Germline V gives CDR1 LGHDT, CDR2 YNNKEL (reference sequence). This CDR3 comprises 15 residues. This chain's CDR3 is CASSQFGREAYGYTF. DNA for the CDR3: TGTGCCAGCAGCCAATTCGGCAGGGAGGCCTATGGCTACACCTTC.

There are a few counts of this clonotype. V usage is TRBV24-1 and J usage is TRBJ1-4; 8 bases are shared with TRBD1. CDR3 size: 17 residues. The V segment lost 4 bases and the J segment 3 bases; nucleotides outside the gene matches: 9. In germline, CDR1 is KGHDR, CDR2 SFDVKD. The CDR3 nucleotides are TGTGCCACCAGTGAGGACCCGCGGACAGGGTCTAATGAAAAACTGTTTTTT. Translating gives CATSEDPRTGSNEKLFF.

In its sample, this clonotype was seen many times. The CDR3 region is CASSPRERGSSSSYNEQFF. CDR3 bases: TGTGCCAGCAGCCCCCGCGAGCGGGGGTCCTCCTCCTCCTACAATGAGCAGTTCTTC. The chain employs TRBV7-9 and TRBJ2-1, with 8 bases fitting TRBD2. J lost 0 bases, V lost 5 bases, and 15 bases had no gene match. Germline V CDR1 and CDR2: SEHNR, FQNEAQ (reference sequence). This CDR3 contains 19 residues.

The sample holds a few counts of this clonotype. Just one base apart from a much larger clone, this may be a read error. V is TRBV7-3 and J is TRBJ2-1; perhaps TRBD1 as D (6 bases). Germline V gene lookup returns CDR1 SGHTA and CDR2 FQGTGA. This CDR3 comprises 15 residues. Here the CDR3 reads CASNLTGTHHNEQFF. The CDR3 bases are TGTGCCAGCAACTTAACCGGGACACATCACAATGAGCAGTTCTTC.

This rearrangement joins TRBV7-6 to TRBJ2-7, with 12 bases that match TRBD2. CDR1 and CDR2 from the germline V gene are SGHVS and FNYEAQ. The CDR3 is 15 amino acids. After removal of 6 bases from V and 7 bases from J, the junction contained 10 bases not matched to a gene. CDR3 coding DNA: TGTGCCAGCAGTACTGGATCTAGCGGGAGGGGGGAGCAGTACTTC. It encodes CASSTGSSGRGEQYF.

V usage is TRBV25-1 and J usage is TRBJ1-1; 12 bases fit TRBD1. The CDR3 has 17 amino acids. V lost 4 bases and J lost 4; bases outside the gene matches: 10. Germline CDR1 is MGHDK and CDR2 is SYGVNS. CDR3 region: CASSAVPGQGAGTEAFF. Here the CDR3 DNA reads TGTGCCAGCAGTGCGGTCCCGGGACAGGGGGCGGGCACTGAAGCTTTCTTT.

This clonotype was detected ten times or more. This sequence joins TRBV5-1 and TRBJ2-3; D is possibly TRBD1 or TRBD2 (5 bases each). The CDR3 contains 15 residues. Germline V gene sequence: CDR1 SGHRS, CDR2 YFSETQ. With 0 bases removed from V and 2 bases from J, the gap between germline ends came to 10 bases. The CDR3 protein is CASSLGSGLTDTQYF. DNA of the CDR3: TGCGCCAGCAGCTTGGGGTCGGGGCTCACAGATACGCAGTATTTT.

This clonotype was observed a few times. A single base separates this from a much larger clone, so it may be a read error. The V and J genes are TRBV7-2 and TRBJ1-4, with D perhaps matching TRBD1 (6 bases). There are 16 residues in the CDR3. Looked up from germline, CDR1 is SGHTA and CDR2 is FQGNSA. Trimming left V 5 bases short and J 3 bases short, with 16 bases between. The CDR3 coding sequence is TGTACCAGCAGCACGGGAACTAGGACAGCTAATGAAAAACTGTTTTTT. Its translation is CTSSTGTRTANEKLFF. Together with reference TRBV7-2 and TRBJ1-4, the CDR3 gives the full variable domain: GAGVSQSPSNKVTEKGKDVELRCDPISGHTALYWYRQSLGQGLEFLIYFQGNSAPDKSGLPSDRFSAERTGGSVSTLTIQRTQQEDSAVYLCTSSTGTRTANEKLFFGSGTQLSVL.